The 4 T cell receptor beta chains given below trace back to one sample, sequenced in a study of T cell repertoires in cytomegalovirus infection. TCRdb re-called the reads with MiXCR, one entry per CDR3 protein. This table has hundreds of thousands of distinct CDR3 sequences, around 35% appearing once. These receptors' targets are unknown. Sample: cultured PBMCs, taken from culture after CMV antigen stimulation. The origin of the receptors is a human donor in good health (CMV status not recorded). Some clones in this sample may be carry-over from other donors' samples.

The chain carries TRBV28 and TRBJ2-7, with TRBD1 matching over 8 bases. The V gene's germline CDR1 is MDHEN and CDR2 SYDVKM. CDR3 length: 18 residues. The V segment lost 1 base and the J segment 2 bases; nucleotides outside the gene matches: 13. This chain's CDR3 is CASSLFWTGRTPPYEQYF. Here the CDR3 DNA reads TGTGCCAGCAGTTTATTTTGGACAGGGCGCACCCCACCCTACGAGCAGTACTTC.

This clonotype was seen only a few times. This chain links TRBV6-1 with TRBJ2-1, with TRBD2 matching 7 bases. The V segment lost 2 bases and the J segment 3 bases; nucleotides outside the gene matches: 7. The CDR3 has 16 amino acids. CDR1 is MNHNS and CDR2 is SASEGT in the germline V gene. Written as DNA, the CDR3 is TGTGCCAGCAGTGAACTGTCCGCGGGAGTCTACAATGAGCAGTTCTTC. Translated, it gives CASSELSAGVYNEQFF.

This chain uses TRBV5-6 with TRBJ1-2; D may be TRBD1 (5 bases). V gave up 0 bases and J gave up 4 bases, with 10 bases separating them. Germline CDR1 SGHDT, CDR2 YYEEEE. The CDR3 sequence is 14 residues long. CDR3: CASSLVDRSYGYTF. The CDR3, as DNA: TGTGCCAGCAGCTTGGTTGACAGAAGCTATGGCTACACCTTC.

The table lists this clonotype with a few counts. The rearrangement joins TRBV7-9 to TRBJ2-1; perhaps TRBD1 as D (5 bases). Trimming cost V 0 bases and J 10 bases, with 13 bases left between them. The CDR3 extends over 14 amino acids. The V gene's germline CDR1 is SEHNR and CDR2 FQNEAQ (reference sequence). CDR3 nucleotide sequence: TGTGCCAGCAGCTTAGCGCAAAGGGGCCGAGAGCAGTTCTTC. Translating gives CASSLAQRGREQFF.